This T cell receptor beta chain was captured by sequencing in a study of cytomegalovirus exposure and HLA in healthy donors. V shed 5 bases and J 5 bases; nucleotides not matched to a gene: 5. Germline assignment: CDR1 LNHDA and CDR2 SQIVND (reference sequence). CDR3 size: 13 residues. In its sample, this clone was seen a few times. The antigen is not known. Study conclusions and caveats: The majority of CMV-associated TCR beta chains were reported as apparently HLA-restricted in a later analysis.

Primers: 60 Vbeta forward and 13 Jbeta reverse. Data came from immunoSEQ multiplex PCR; TCRdb stores just in-frame clones and leaves some out. The table includes around 92,000 clones, around 74% detected once. This clonotype originated in a woman in her seventies in good health and CMV-seropositive. The rearrangement links TRBV19 to TRBJ2-5; the match to TRBD2 covers 7 bases. Input material: PBMCs. The DNA of the CDR3 is TGTGCCAGTAGTTTTGGGGGAGGGGAGACCCAGTACTTC. Its protein product is CASSFGGGETQYF.